Listed below are T cell receptor beta chains from one sample, sequenced in a study of blood T cell repertoires in COVID-19. TCRdb's copy holds only in-frame clones and misses some; the assay was immunoSEQ multiplex PCR. The data contain fewer than 110,000 clones, around 90% of them singletons. The sequenced sample was peripheral blood. The origin of the receptors is a woman in her thirties with acute or convalescent COVID-19. CDR3s include the opening cysteine and the closing phenylalanine or tryptophan. D genes are given only for firm matches. Not every row has a clone size; where given, it reads once, few, many or a size class.

D gene | J gene | V gene | clone size | CDR3 protein | CDR3 DNA
. | TRBJ2-7 | TRBV5-1 | . | CASSLPWSSYEQYF | TGCGCCAGCAGCTTGCCGTGGAGCTCCTACGAGCAGTACTTC
TRBD1 | TRBJ2-2 | TRBV12-5 | . | CASGLGQGETGELFF | TGTGCTAGTGGTTTAGGACAGGGGGAAACCGGGGAGCTGTTTTTT
. | TRBJ1-4 | TRBV19 | . | CASSNTENEKLFF | TGTGCCAGTAGTAATACAGAGAATGAAAAACTGTTTTTT
. | TRBJ1-2 | TRBV19 | . | CASSTKTDTNYGYTF | TGTGCCAGTAGTACCAAGACAGACACAAACTATGGCTACACCTTC
TRBD1 | TRBJ1-5 | TRBV5-6 | . | CASSFRQGTSQPQHF | TGTGCCAGCAGCTTCCGACAGGGGACGTCTCAGCCCCAGCATTTT
. | TRBJ1-4 | TRBV5-1 | . | CASSILQGRNEKLFF | TGCGCCAGCAGCATCCTCCAGGGGCGCAATGAAAAACTGTTTTTT
TRBD1 | TRBJ1-2 | TRBV5-4 | once | CASSGDRANYGYTF | TGTGCCAGCAGCGGGGACAGGGCCAACTATGGCTACACCTTC
TRBD1 | TRBJ1-6 | TRBV28 | . | CASSPTVDRGPNSPLHF | TGTGCCAGCAGTCCAACCGTGGACAGGGGGCCGAATTCACCCCTCCACTTT
TRBD1 | TRBJ1-6 | TRBV5-4 | . | CASSRDSSYNSPLHF | TGTGCCAGCAGCCGGGACAGTTCCTATAATTCACCCCTCCACTTT
. | TRBJ2-7 | TRBV7-2 | . | CASSHPDSIQIEQYF | TGTGCCAGCAGCCACCCGGACAGTATTCAGATCGAGCAGTACTTC
TRBD2 | TRBJ2-1 | TRBV7-9 | once | CASSPKAGTRAYNEQFF | TGTGCCAGCAGCCCCAAGGCCGGGACTAGGGCCTACAATGAGCAGTTCTTC
. | TRBJ2-1 | TRBV7-8 | . | CASNRRRAVSNEQFF | TGTGCCAGCAACCGCCGGAGGGCTGTTTCCAATGAGCAGTTCTTC
. | TRBJ2-7 | TRBV6-2/TRBV6-3 | . | CASSSQGFSYEQYF | TGTGCCAGCAGTTCCCAGGGGTTCTCCTACGAGCAGTACTTC
TRBD1 | TRBJ1-2 | TRBV9 | . | CASSLDRGEYGYTF | TGTGCCAGCAGCCTTGACAGGGGGGAGTATGGCTACACCTTC
. | TRBJ1-1 | TRBV11-2 | . | CASSLDRHEAFF | TGTGCCAGCAGCCTCGACAGGCATGAAGCTTTCTTT
TRBD2 | TRBJ2-5 | TRBV4-3 | . | CASSQEFAGGIETQYF | TGCGCCAGCAGCCAAGAGTTCGCGGGGGGCATAGAGACCCAGTACTTC
TRBD1 | TRBJ1-2 | TRBV6-5 | . | CASTDGQGVYGYTF | TGTGCCAGCACCGACGGACAGGGCGTCTATGGCTACACCTTC
. | TRBJ2-3 | TRBV19 | . | CASSSLGTDTQYF | TGTGCCAGTAGCTCTTTAGGCACAGATACGCAGTATTTT
. | TRBJ1-4 | TRBV3-1/TRBV3-2 | . | CASSPKETGGNEKLFF | TGTGCCAGCAGCCCCAAGGAAACGGGAGGTAATGAAAAACTGTTTTTT
. | TRBJ1-2 | TRBV7-9 | . | CASSSSGQHYGYTF | TGTGCCAGCAGCTCCAGTGGACAGCACTATGGCTACACCTTC
. | TRBJ1-4 | TRBV2 | few | CASSPQGGRGGEKLFF | TGTGCCAGCAGTCCCCAAGGAGGAAGGGGAGGGGAAAAACTGTTTTTT
. | TRBJ2-6 | TRBV28 | once | CASSGGRVVRANVLTF | TGTGCCAGTTCCGGGGGGCGGGTGGTTCGGGCCAACGTCCTGACTTTC
. | TRBJ2-7 | TRBV12-3/TRBV12-4 | . | CASSPGTPYEQYF | TGTGCCAGCAGTCCCGGGACACCCTACGAGCAGTACTTC
. | TRBJ1-3 | TRBV9 | once | CASSVGSGTPAGNTIYF | TGTGCCAGCAGCGTAGGCTCAGGAACACCGGCTGGAAACACCATATATTTT
. | TRBJ1-3 | TRBV7-2 | . | CASSATLSGNTIYF | TGTGCCAGCAGCGCAACCCTATCTGGAAACACCATATATTTT
. | TRBJ2-3 | TRBV19 | . | CASSIGQLEDTQYF | TGTGCCAGTAGTATAGGGCAGTTGGAGGATACGCAGTATTTT
. | TRBJ2-2 | TRBV29-1 | . | CSVEVGARGTGELFF | TGCAGCGTTGAGGTGGGGGCTCGGGGCACCGGGGAGCTGTTTTTT
. | TRBJ2-1 | TRBV24-1 | . | CATSVGGRNEQFF | TGTGCCACCAGTGTAGGAGGGCGGAATGAGCAGTTCTTC
. | TRBJ1-4 | TRBV19 | . | CASSMDTMGNEKLFF | TGTGCCAGTAGTATGGACACCATGGGTAATGAAAAACTGTTTTTT
TRBD1 | TRBJ1-2 | TRBV7-9 | few | CASSLARGREDYGYTF | TGTGCCAGCAGCTTAGCCAGGGGGCGAGAGGACTATGGCTACACCTTC
. | TRBJ2-1 | TRBV11-3 | . | CASSPTGNEQFF | TGTGCCAGCAGCCCGACAGGCAATGAGCAGTTCTTC
TRBD1 | TRBJ1-1 | TRBV6-5 | . | CASSKYRGRGTEAFF | TGTGCCAGCAGTAAATACAGGGGGCGAGGCACTGAAGCTTTCTTT
TRBD1 | TRBJ1-2 | TRBV30 | . | CAWSARTGIGYGYTF | TGTGCCTGGAGTGCAAGGACAGGTATAGGGTATGGCTACACCTTC
. | TRBJ1-2 | TRBV25-1 | . | CASCPSLGGYGYTF | TGTGCCAGCTGTCCCAGTCTAGGGGGCTATGGCTACACCTTC
TRBD2 | TRBJ2-1 | TRBV30 | . | CAWSVKILGLAANNEQFF | TGTGCCTGGAGTGTAAAGATACTAGGACTAGCGGCAAACAATGAGCAGTTCTTC
. | TRBJ2-7 | TRBV5-4 | . | CASSLGTIGLSYEQYF | TGTGCCAGCAGCTTGGGGACTATAGGGCTCTCCTACGAGCAGTACTTC
TRBD1 | TRBJ2-7 | TRBV27 | few | CASSPAGQGTYEQYF | TGTGCCAGCAGTCCCGCCGGACAGGGGACGTACGAGCAGTACTTC
TRBD1 | TRBJ1-6 | TRBV5-1 | . | CASSPDRGGGNSPLHF | TGCGCCAGCAGCCCTGACAGGGGAGGTGGGAATTCACCCCTCCACTTT
TRBD1 | TRBJ1-2 | TRBV7-2 | . | CASSPRTGSNYGYTF | TGTGCCAGCAGCCCCAGGACAGGGTCGAACTATGGCTACACCTTC
TRBD1 | TRBJ2-2 | TRBV15 | . | CATRRGQLDTGELFF | TGTGCCACCAGACGGGGACAGCTCGACACCGGGGAGCTGTTTTTT
TRBD1 | TRBJ2-2 | TRBV4-1 | . | CASSPVGGGAYGELFF | TGCGCCAGCAGCCCAGTAGGGGGCGGCGCATACGGGGAGCTGTTTTTT
. | TRBJ2-2 | TRBV28 | . | CASSILDPGLENTGELFF | TGTGCCAGCAGTATACTAGATCCGGGACTCGAAAACACCGGGGAGCTGTTTTTT
. | TRBJ1-3 | TRBV28 | . | CASSLESFSGNTIYF | TGTGCCAGCAGTTTAGAGAGTTTCTCTGGAAACACCATATATTTT
. | TRBJ1-1 | TRBV18 | . | CASSPPIGASTEAFF | TGTGCCAGCTCACCACCGATTGGGGCATCTACTGAAGCTTTCTTT